These T cell receptor beta chains were read from a single sample in a study of blood T cell repertoires in COVID-19. TCRdb keeps only in-frame clones here, not all; method: immunoSEQ multiplex PCR. Of under 400,000 clones in the sample, 65% to 90% were seen once. Material for sequencing was PBMCs or T cells enriched from blood (not recorded which). The receptor source for this set is a woman in her thirties or forties with acute COVID-19. Each CDR3 is given with its conserved first and last residue. A D gene is named only where the DNA matches it firmly. Clone size is stated in some rows and not others, as once, few, many or a class when expanded.

-	-	TRBV7-2	TRBJ2-3	TGTGCCAGCAGCTTAGCGGTCGGGAATACGCAGTATTTT	CASSLAVGNTQYF
-	-	TRBV30	TRBJ2-3	TGTGCCTGGAGTGTTTCTAGGAGATCCGATACGCAGTATTTT	CAWSVSRRSDTQYF
TRBD1	-	TRBV5-1	TRBJ1-1	TGCGCCAGCAGCTCTAATCCAGGACAGGGGAGTGAAGCTTTCTTT	CASSSNPGQGSEAFF
-	-	TRBV27	TRBJ2-3	TGTGCCAGCAGGGTGACTACCACAGATACGCAGTATTTT	CASRVTTTDTQYF
TRBD1	few	TRBV9	TRBJ2-3	TGTGCCAGCAGCTCCGGACAGGGGTACATCGATACGCAGTATTTT	CASSSGQGYIDTQYF
-	-	TRBV19	TRBJ1-1	TGTGCCAGTAGTATCCCCGGGCTCGGGGGGAGGGGGGACGCTGAAGCTTTCTTT	CASSIPGLGGRGDAEAFF
-	-	TRBV10-3	TRBJ2-5	TGTGCCATCACTCAACGGGGTCTATACGACGTCACCAAAGAGACCCAGTACTTC	CAITQRGLYDVTKETQYF
-	-	TRBV9	TRBJ2-5	TGTGCCAGCAGCGTAGGGCGGGGAGACATTCCCAAACACTCGGAGACCCAGTACTTC	CASSVGRGDIPKHSETQYF
-	-	TRBV29-1	TRBJ1-5	TGCAGCGCAGGAGGGTTGGATCAGCCCCAGCATTTT	CSAGGLDQPQHF
-	-	TRBV3-1/TRBV3-2	TRBJ1-6	TGTGCCAGCAGCCTCGTGGGGGCCCCGGGTGGCTCCTATAATTCACCCCTCCACTTT	CASSLVGAPGGSYNSPLHF
TRBD1	-	TRBV10-3	TRBJ2-2	TGTGCCATCAGCCCTAGAGTGGAGACAGGGGGGCTTGGATACTGGGAGCTGTTTTTT	CAISPRVETGGLGYWELFF
TRBD1	-	TRBV5-6	TRBJ2-1	TGTGCCAGCAGCGGGGACAGGGGATCGTACAATGAGCAGTTCTTC	CASSGDRGSYNEQFF
-	-	TRBV10-1	TRBJ1-2	TGCGCCAGCAGTGAGCCGACCGGGGGGGCCCCCTTGGGCTACACCTTC	CASSEPTGGAPLGYTF